A selection of T cell receptor beta chains follows, all from one sample in a study of T cell responses to AZD1222 COVID-19 vaccine. Assay: immunoSEQ multiplex PCR; the TCRdb copy retains only in-frame clones and omits some. Altogether 75,000 to 85,000 clones are present, 60% to 85% being singletons, with the ten largest covering 25% to 30%. The source material was peripheral blood, sampled 28 days after the second dose of the MenACWY control vaccine. These receptors all come from an adult who received the MenACWY meningococcal vaccine as a control. Each CDR3 is given with its conserved first and last residue. The D gene is left open where the match is weak. The listing skips clone size in some rows; elsewhere it reads once, few, many or a size class.

d_gene: TRBD1
abundance: .
j_gene: TRBJ1-2
v_gene: TRBV28
CDR3nt: TGTGCCAGCAGTTCAGCCGGGACAGGGTTTTTTGCCTACACCTTC
CDR3aa: CASSSAGTGFFAYTF

d_gene: TRBD1
abundance: .
j_gene: TRBJ1-1
v_gene: TRBV30
CDR3nt: TGTGCCTGGAGGGCAGACAGGGGCACTGAAGCTTTCTTT
CDR3aa: CAWRADRGTEAFF

d_gene: TRBD1
abundance: once
j_gene: TRBJ1-1
v_gene: TRBV3-1/TRBV3-2
CDR3nt: TGTGCCAGCAGCCTTACAGGGGAGGCTGAAGCTTTCTTT
CDR3aa: CASSLTGEAEAFF

d_gene: .
abundance: .
j_gene: TRBJ1-1
v_gene: TRBV19
CDR3nt: TGTGCCAGTAGTCTACCAGGTTTCACTGAAGCTTTCTTT
CDR3aa: CASSLPGFTEAFF

d_gene: .
abundance: .
j_gene: TRBJ1-2
v_gene: TRBV19
CDR3nt: TGTGCCAGTAGTTTCAAGGGATTTGTGTCCTATGGCTACACCTTC
CDR3aa: CASSFKGFVSYGYTF

d_gene: .
abundance: .
j_gene: TRBJ2-7
v_gene: TRBV11-1
CDR3nt: TGTGCCAGCAGCTTATACAGCTCCTACGAGCAGTACTTC
CDR3aa: CASSLYSSYEQYF

d_gene: .
abundance: .
j_gene: TRBJ1-1
v_gene: TRBV7-8
CDR3nt: TGTGCCAGCAGCCCCGGTCCGAACACTGAAGCTTTCTTT
CDR3aa: CASSPGPNTEAFF

d_gene: .
abundance: .
j_gene: TRBJ2-1
v_gene: TRBV11-1
CDR3nt: TGTGCCAGCAGCTTCTTTGGGACCTACAATGAGCAGTTCTTC
CDR3aa: CASSFFGTYNEQFF

d_gene: TRBD2
abundance: .
j_gene: TRBJ2-5
v_gene: TRBV7-3
CDR3nt: TGTGCCAGCAGCCCCGGGACTAGCGGGAGTGAGACCCAGTACTTC
CDR3aa: CASSPGTSGSETQYF

d_gene: .
abundance: once
j_gene: TRBJ2-2
v_gene: TRBV7-9
CDR3nt: TGTGCCAGCAGCACCGGGAACACCGGGGAGCTGTTTTTT
CDR3aa: CASSTGNTGELFF

d_gene: TRBD1
abundance: many
j_gene: TRBJ1-1
v_gene: TRBV27
CDR3nt: TGTGCCAGCAGCAGGGGGATTAACACTGAAGCTTTCTTT
CDR3aa: CASSRGINTEAFF

d_gene: .
abundance: .
j_gene: TRBJ1-2
v_gene: TRBV3-1/TRBV3-2
CDR3nt: TGTGCCAGCAGCCTAGGGCGGCGGCCAGGGTACTATGGCTACACCTTC
CDR3aa: CASSLGRRPGYYGYTF

d_gene: TRBD2
abundance: .
j_gene: TRBJ2-5
v_gene: TRBV4-2
CDR3nt: TGTGCCAGCAGCCAATCTGGGGCCAGCGGGGGGACCGGGGAGACCCAGTACTTC
CDR3aa: CASSQSGASGGTGETQYF

d_gene: .
abundance: .
j_gene: TRBJ1-1
v_gene: TRBV6-2/TRBV6-3
CDR3nt: TGTGCCAGCAGTCCACATGAGGACAGCTCTGAAGCTTTCTTT
CDR3aa: CASSPHEDSSEAFF

d_gene: .
abundance: .
j_gene: TRBJ1-2
v_gene: TRBV25-1
CDR3nt: TGTGCCAGCAGTGAAAGTGGTAGGGCAGACTATGGCTACACCTTC
CDR3aa: CASSESGRADYGYTF

d_gene: .
abundance: .
j_gene: TRBJ1-6
v_gene: TRBV2
CDR3nt: TGTGCCAGCACCCTCGGCCAGTATAATTCACCCCTCCACTTT
CDR3aa: CASTLGQYNSPLHF

d_gene: .
abundance: .
j_gene: TRBJ2-1
v_gene: TRBV5-1
CDR3nt: TGCGCCAGCAGCTTGGGGGGATTCAACAATGAGCAGTTCTTC
CDR3aa: CASSLGGFNNEQFF

d_gene: .
abundance: few
j_gene: TRBJ1-1
v_gene: TRBV19
CDR3nt: TGTGCCAGTAGTATTGGCCGGCAGAACACTGAAGCTTTCTTT
CDR3aa: CASSIGRQNTEAFF

d_gene: .
abundance: once
j_gene: TRBJ1-2
v_gene: TRBV6-2/TRBV6-3
CDR3nt: TGTGCCAGCAGTTATGACTATGGCTACACCTTC
CDR3aa: CASSYDYGYTF

d_gene: .
abundance: once
j_gene: TRBJ2-7
v_gene: TRBV5-1
CDR3nt: TGCGCCAGCAGCTTGGACTTTGTGTCAGGACCCTACTTC
CDR3aa: CASSLDFVSGPYF

d_gene: TRBD2
abundance: .
j_gene: TRBJ2-1
v_gene: TRBV5-1
CDR3nt: TGCGCCAGCAGCTTGGGCGGGAGCTCCTACAATGAGCAGTTCTTC
CDR3aa: CASSLGGSSYNEQFF

d_gene: .
abundance: .
j_gene: TRBJ1-1
v_gene: TRBV2
CDR3nt: TGTGCCAGCAGTGGGGCAGGGAACACTGAAGCTTTCTTT
CDR3aa: CASSGAGNTEAFF

d_gene: .
abundance: .
j_gene: TRBJ2-1
v_gene: TRBV30
CDR3nt: TGTGCCTGGGTGCAGGTGGAAGAGCAGTTCTTC
CDR3aa: CAWVQVEEQFF

d_gene: TRBD2
abundance: .
j_gene: TRBJ2-5
v_gene: TRBV5-1
CDR3nt: TGCGCCAGCAGCTCACCAGAGCGGGAGGCCACTGAGACCCAGTACTTC
CDR3aa: CASSSPEREATETQYF

d_gene: .
abundance: .
j_gene: TRBJ1-5
v_gene: TRBV2
CDR3nt: TGTGCCAGTTCCCAATATAGCAATCAGCCCCAGCATTTT
CDR3aa: CASSQYSNQPQHF

d_gene: TRBD2
abundance: once
j_gene: TRBJ2-7
v_gene: TRBV6-5
CDR3nt: TGTGCCAGCAGTTACTCGAGCGGGAGAACCTACGAGCAGTACTTC
CDR3aa: CASSYSSGRTYEQYF